These 31 T cell receptor beta chains were all obtained from the same sample, sequenced in a study of CD8+CD57+ T cells in acquired aplastic anemia. Genomic DNA, the template, was used for profiling of the TCR beta VDJ and CDR3. TCRdb reanalysed the reads using MiXCR and keeps one entry per CDR3 protein. This table holds about 210,000 distinct CDR3 sequences, 30% to 35% found once. Sequencing used sorted CD4+, CD8+, or CD8+CD57+ T cells (not recorded which) from PBMCs. The source of these receptors is a human donor in good health, serving as a control.

The rearrangement joins TRBV5-4 to TRBJ2-3; weak D call: TRBD1 (6 bases). Trimming took 0 bases from V and 1 from J, leaving 9 bases between them. Per germline, CDR1 SGHNT and CDR2 YYREEE (reference sequence). CDR3 length: 15 residues. The CDR3 DNA follows: TGTGCCAGCAGCTTGGCCGGGACACGCACAGATACGCAGTATTTT. Encoded protein: CASSLAGTRTDTQYF.

This clonotype came up a few times. The chain links TRBV11-1 to TRBJ2-1; 8 bases fit TRBD2. CDR3 length: 15 amino acids. V was clipped by 5 bases and J by 7 bases; unmatched bases: 10. Germline assignment: CDR1 SGHAT and CDR2 FQDESV (reference sequence). CDR3 in amino acids: CASSLTRTSQNEQFF. For the CDR3, the DNA is TGTGCCAGCAGCCTGACCCGGACTAGCCAGAATGAGCAGTTCTTC. The variable domain in full, completed from reference TRBV11-1 and TRBJ2-1, reads EAEVAQSPRYKITEKSQAVAFWCDPISGHATLYWYRQILGQGPELLVQFQDESVVDDSQLPKDRFSAERLKGVDSTLKIQPAELGDSAMYLCASSLTRTSQNEQFFGPGTRLTVL.

This clonotype came up many times. The rearrangement uses TRBV7-2 and TRBJ1-2; 9 bases fit TRBD1. V dropped 1 base and J dropped 3; count of bases not matched to a gene: 6. This CDR3 is built from 16 residues. CDR1 and CDR2 from the germline V gene are SGHTA and FQGNSA. CDR3 region: CASSLVAGQGDYGYTF. In nucleotides, the CDR3 is TGTGCCAGCAGCTTAGTAGCGGGACAGGGAGACTATGGCTACACCTTC.

This chain uses TRBV7-3 with TRBJ2-2; D is possibly TRBD1 or TRBD2 (5 bases each). Germline V gene sequence: CDR1 SGHTA, CDR2 FQGTGA. Trimming pared 6 bases from V and 4 bases from J, leaving 15 bases between. The CDR3 runs to 15 residues. The CDR3 here is CASRGMVGTTGELFF. The CDR3 region has the DNA TGTGCCAGCAGGGGGATGGTAGGGACCACCGGGGAGCTGTTTTTT.

A few counts support this clonotype. The chain uses TRBV2 and TRBJ1-1, with D perhaps matching TRBD1 (6 bases). The CDR3 extends over 12 amino acids. Germline CDR1 is SNHLY and CDR2 is FYNNEI. Trimming took 4 bases from V and 5 from J, leaving 8 bases between them. The CDR3 spells CASSAQGTEAFF. The CDR3 DNA reads TGTGCCAGCAGTGCACAGGGAACTGAAGCTTTCTTT. The variable domain in full, completed from reference TRBV2 and TRBJ1-1, reads EPEVTQTPSHQVTQMGQEVILRCVPISNHLYFYWYRQILGQKVEFLVSFYNNEISEKSEIFDDQFSVERPDGSNFTLKIRSTKLEDSAMYFCASSAQGTEAFFGQGTRLTVV.

The chain couples TRBV5-6 to TRBJ1-1, with D hard to call. The CDR3 consists of 13 residues. Between the trimmed V and J ends, which lost 1 base and 2 bases, there was a span of 6 bases. Germline-derived CDR1 and CDR2 are SGHDT and YYEEEE. Here the CDR3 reads CASSLRLNTEAFF. DNA for the CDR3: TGTGCCAGCAGCTTGCGGCTCAACACTGAAGCTTTCTTT.

V is TRBV18 and J is TRBJ1-1; unclear D gene. Trimming removed 3 bases at V and 4 bases at J, with 9 bases between. Germline lookup yields CDR1 KGHSH and CDR2 LQKENI. The CDR3 is 13 residues long. The CDR3 nucleotides read TGTGCCAGCTCACCCTTACATTTCACTGAAGCTTTCTTT. Translation: CASSPLHFTEAFF.

This clonotype was detected many times. The chain couples TRBV7-3 to TRBJ2-5; D gene uncertain. The CDR3 runs 13 residues. Germline lookup yields CDR1 SGHTA and CDR2 FQGTGA. V was clipped by 5 bases and J by 3 bases, with 10 bases between them. CDR3 residues: CASSPSREETQYF. The DNA for the CDR3 is TGTGCCAGCAGCCCGTCAAGGGAAGAGACCCAGTACTTC.

As to this clonotype: This clone may be a read error of a much larger clone one base away. The CDR3 coding sequence is TGTGCCAGCAGCCAAGGAGCGGGGGGCGGGGATGAGCAGTTCTTC. It specifies CASSQGAGGGDEQFF. This chain joins TRBV4-2 and TRBJ2-1; the match to TRBD2 covers 9 bases. Germline V gene lookup returns CDR1 LGHNA and CDR2 YNFKEQ. This CDR3 contains 15 residues. The V gene end was trimmed by 1 base and the J gene end by 8 bases; junction bases not matched to a gene: 6.

The sample holds many counts of this clonotype. This chain links TRBV2 with TRBJ2-1; D possibly matches TRBD1 or TRBD2 (5 bases each). Germline CDR1 is SNHLY and CDR2 is FYNNEI. The CDR3 runs 12 residues. Trimming removed 10 bases from V and 9 bases from J, with 16 bases in between. The CDR3 reads CATLVRGTEQFF. The CDR3 region has the DNA TGTGCCACCCTGGTTCGTGGGACTGAGCAGTTCTTC.

Many counts were recorded for this clonotype. Sequence at one end of the junction differs from germline and may be a read error. CDR3 DNA: TGCAGCGCCGACATCGGCGGGGACACTGAAGCTCTCTTT. This gives the protein CSADIGGDTEALF. This chain links TRBV29-1 with TRBJ1-1, with D possibly matching TRBD1 (6 bases). The V gene's germline CDR1 is SQVTM and CDR2 ANQGSEA. The CDR3 consists of 13 residues. Looking up the rest from reference TRBV29-1 and TRBJ1-1 gives the full variable domain: SAVISQKPSRDICQRGTSLTIQCQVDSQVTMMFWYRQQPGQSLTLIATANQGSEATYESGFVIDKFPISRPNLTFSTLTVSNMSPEDSSIYLCSADIGGDTEALFGQGTRLTVV.

Turning to this clonotype: This may stem from a read error, because a much larger clone lies one nucleotide away. The chain has TRBV7-9 and TRBJ1-2; D may be TRBD1 (6 bases). This CDR3 region has 15 residues. The germline gives CDR1 SEHNR, CDR2 FQNEAQ (reference sequence). The V and J ends lost 5 bases and 3 bases respectively, with 16 bases between them. The CDR3 region is CASSTGPRGHYGYTF. Written as DNA, the CDR3 is TGTGCCAGCAGCACAGGGCCCAGGGGCCACTATGGCTACACCTTC.

Worth noting for this clonotype: A much larger clonotype is one base distant, so this may be a read error. The chain combines TRBV6-1 with TRBJ1-2; no reliable D call. The germline V gene encodes CDR1 MNHNS and CDR2 SASEGT. The CDR3 is 13 amino acids. This chain's CDR3 is CASRSPGGLGHTF. The CDR3, as DNA: TGTGCCAGCAGAAGCCCGGGAGGCCTTGGCCACACCTTC.

Many counts were recorded for this clonotype. The V and J genes are TRBV20-1 and TRBJ1-1; D is possibly TRBD1 (6 bases). The germline V and J ends were trimmed by 6 bases and 10 bases, with 21 bases remaining between them. CDR1 and CDR2 (germline): DFQATT, SNEGSKA (reference sequence). The length of the CDR3 is 13 residues. Here the CDR3 DNA reads TGCAGTGCGGATGCGTGGGGGACACCGGTAGCTTTCTTT. It specifies CSADAWGTPVAFF.

This clonotype was found once. Its ends do not fully match the called genes, so a read error is possible. The rearrangement joins TRBV7-3 to TRBJ1-2, with 7 positions matching TRBD1. The V gene's germline CDR1 is SGHTA and CDR2 FQGTGA. The CDR3 runs 14 residues. CDR3 sequence reads: CASSPLGQSYGYTF. The DNA of the CDR3 is TGCGCCAGCAGCCCCCTGGGACAGTCGTATGGCTACACCTTC. Drawing the rest from reference TRBV7-3 and TRBJ1-2, the complete variable domain is GAGVSQTPSNKVTEKGKYVELRCDPISGHTALYWYRQSLGQGPEFLIYFQGTGAADDSGLPNDRFFAVRPEGSVSTLKIQRTERGDSAVYLCASSPLGQSYGYTFGSGTRLTVV.

This clonotype was picked up many times. This rearrangement joins TRBV2 to TRBJ2-7; D gene uncertain. The V end was cut by 5 bases, the J end by 0 bases, with 14 bases between. The CDR3 has 15 amino acids. CDR1 and CDR2 (germline): SNHLY, FYNNEI. The CDR3 protein is CASSYLGPLSYEQYF. CDR3 sequence (DNA): TGTGCCAGCAGTTATCTAGGGCCCCTCTCCTACGAGCAGTACTTC.

In its sample, this clonotype was seen many times. The chain uses TRBV19 and TRBJ2-5, with TRBD1 matching over 9 bases. The CDR3 sequence is 16 residues long. Trimming cost V 4 bases and J 2 bases; bases outside gene matches: 8. Germline values: CDR1 LNHDA, CDR2 SQIVND (reference sequence). The CDR3 sequence is CASSTGQGSGQETQYF. The DNA of the CDR3 is TGTGCCAGTAGTACAGGACAGGGGTCGGGGCAAGAGACCCAGTACTTC.

For this clonotype: At one boundary the junction diverges from the germline segment, which might be a read error. The chain employs TRBV24-1 and TRBJ1-1; D not certain. Germline V gene lookup returns CDR1 KGHDR and CDR2 SFDVKD. The CDR3 contains 16 residues. In DNA, the CDR3 is TGTGCCACCAGTGGTTTGACGACACTTATGAACACTGAGGCTTTCTTT. It translates to CATSGLTTLMNTEAFF.

The sample holds many counts of this clonotype. V and J are TRBV3-1 and TRBJ2-7; D call uncertain. The CDR3 sequence is 12 residues long. V was trimmed by 4 bases and J by 7 bases, leaving 11 bases between them. The germline V gene has CDR1 LGHDT and CDR2 YNNKEL (reference sequence). In DNA, the CDR3 is TGTGCCAGCAGCCCCTCCGGACGGGAGCAGTACTTC. Translated: CASSPSGREQYF.

The chain is built from TRBV5-1 and TRBJ1-6; 7 bases match TRBD1. The CDR3 has 15 residues. Unmatched junction bases numbered 10, after V lost 3 bases and J lost 10 bases. Germline-derived CDR1 and CDR2 are SGHRS and YFSETQ. This chain's CDR3 is CASSWAGQTSSPLHF. Here the CDR3 DNA reads TGCGCCAGCAGCTGGGCGGGACAGACCTCGTCACCCCTCCACTTT.

This clonotype was counted a few times. This rearrangement joins TRBV5-1 to TRBJ2-3; no clear D gene. Germline values: CDR1 SGHRS, CDR2 YFSETQ. CDR3 length: 16 amino acids. Trimming took 2 bases from V and 1 from J, leaving 14 bases between them. The CDR3 DNA reads as TGCGCCAGCAGCTTATTGACACAAACTCGCACAGATACGCAGTATTTT. As protein: CASSLLTQTRTDTQYF.

The V call is TRBV11-2, the J call TRBJ1-1; TRBD1 might be the D (5 bases). This CDR3 is built from 14 residues. Deletions cut 4 bases from V and 2 bases from J, with 11 bases between. Germline assignment: CDR1 SGHAT and CDR2 FQNNGV. The CDR3 is CASSSAGPNTEAFF. The CDR3 nucleotides are TGTGCCAGCAGCTCAGCAGGGCCTAACACTGAAGCTTTCTTT.

This clonotype was found many times. This sequence joins TRBV3-1 and TRBJ2-3; the D is unclear. The CDR3 has 13 amino acids. The germline V gene has CDR1 LGHDT and CDR2 YNNKEL (reference sequence). Trimming took off 6 bases at V and 4 bases at J, with 11 bases between the two ends. The DNA for the CDR3 is TGTGCCAGCAGTCTGACACACGCAGATACGCAGTATTTT. It translates to CASSLTHADTQYF.

This rearrangement joins TRBV24-1 to TRBJ2-5; D may be TRBD1 or TRBD2 (6 bases each). The germline V and J ends were trimmed by 2 bases and 7 bases, with 16 bases remaining between them. CDR1 and CDR2 (germline): KGHDR, SFDVKD. The CDR3 contains 15 residues. The CDR3 sequence is CATSDSTGRSGTQYF. The CDR3 DNA follows: TGTGCCACCAGTGATTCCACAGGGAGGTCGGGGACCCAGTACTTC.

This clonotype was seen only a few times. The rearrangement links TRBV5-1 to TRBJ1-1, with D possibly being TRBD1 (5 bases). With 4 bases removed from V and 1 base from J, the gap between germline ends came to 17 bases. Germline-derived CDR1 and CDR2 are SGHRS and YFSETQ. The CDR3 loop spans 16 amino acids. The CDR3 protein is CASSRRTGTQNTEAFF. In DNA, the CDR3 is TGCGCCAGCAGCCGAAGGACGGGGACCCAGAACACTGAAGCTTTCTTT.

At least ten counts were recorded for this clonotype. V is TRBV20-1 and J is TRBJ1-1; D not certain. The V gene's germline CDR1 is DFQATT and CDR2 SNEGSKA (reference sequence). This CDR3 is 12 amino acids long. Trimming left V 2 bases short and J 5 bases short, with 9 bases between. The CDR3 is CSARQTGTEAFF. The DNA of the CDR3 is TGCAGTGCTAGACAGACCGGGACTGAAGCTTTCTTT.

This clonotype was detected a few times. The genes are TRBV20-1 and TRBJ1-3; D unclear. The CDR3 consists of 13 residues. Germline CDR1 DFQATT, CDR2 SNEGSKA (reference sequence). Trimming removed 3 bases at V and 3 bases at J, with 9 bases between. Here the CDR3 DNA reads TGCAGTGCTAGCCCTGGGGTTGGAAACACCATATATTTT. It codes for CSASPGVGNTIYF.

About this clonotype itself: A much larger clone differs by one base, so this may be a read error. The chain uses TRBV20-1 and TRBJ2-1, with 7 bases identical to TRBD2. CDR1 DFQATT and CDR2 SNEGSKA come from the germline V gene (reference sequence). The CDR3 totals 14 residues. The CDR3 region has the DNA TGCAGTGCTATACCGGGACTATTAGCCAATGAGCGGTTCTTC. Protein product: CSAIPGLLANERFF.

In the case of this clonotype: One junction end disagrees with the germline gene, perhaps due to a read error. In nucleotides, the CDR3 is TGTGCCAGCAGTGACGGTCTTTTT. Residues: CASSDGLF. The V gene is TRBV25-1, the J gene TRBJ2-3; D gene ambiguous. Germline V gene data show CDR1 as MGHDK and CDR2 as SYGVNS. The CDR3 contains 8 residues.

For this clonotype: At one boundary the junction diverges from the germline segment, which might be a read error. V usage is TRBV2 and J usage is TRBJ1-1, with 10 bases aligning to TRBD1. CDR3 size: 14 residues. CDR1 is SNHLY, CDR2 FYNNEI, per germline. The CDR3 DNA is TGTGCCAGCAGTAGGACAGGGGGGCACACTGAAGCTTTCTTC. Encoded protein: CASSRTGGHTEAFF.

This clonotype was detected a few times. The chain recombines TRBV10-3 with TRBJ1-1; D ambiguous. Germline V lookup: CDR1 ENHRY, CDR2 SYGVKD. The CDR3 runs to 16 residues. The V end was cut by 10 bases, the J end by 1 base, with 22 bases between. The CDR3 is CATHELGRSPNTEAFF. In nucleotides, the CDR3 is TGTGCCACGCATGAGTTAGGACGGAGCCCGAACACTGAAGCTTTCTTT.